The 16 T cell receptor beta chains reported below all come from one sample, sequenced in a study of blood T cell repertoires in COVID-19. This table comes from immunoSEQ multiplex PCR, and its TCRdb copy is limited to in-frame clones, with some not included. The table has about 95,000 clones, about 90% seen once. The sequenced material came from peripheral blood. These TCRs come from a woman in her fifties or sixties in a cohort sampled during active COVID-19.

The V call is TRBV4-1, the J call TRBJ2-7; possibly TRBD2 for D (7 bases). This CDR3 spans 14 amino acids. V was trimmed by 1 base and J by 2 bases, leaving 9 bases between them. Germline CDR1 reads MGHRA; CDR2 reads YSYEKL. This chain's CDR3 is CASSQVRGPYEQYF. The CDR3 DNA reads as TGCGCCAGCAGCCAAGTGCGGGGGCCCTACGAGCAGTACTTC.

CDR3: CASSERGGRAYEQYF. The CDR3 DNA reads TGTGCCAGCAGCGAACGGGGGGGGCGCGCCTACGAGCAGTACTTC. The chain recombines TRBV6-2 or TRBV6-3 with TRBJ2-7; 8 nucleotides align to TRBD2. The CDR3 has 15 amino acids. With 6 bases clipped from V and 2 bases from J, the junction kept 9 bases outside the gene matches. Germline V lookup: CDR1 MNHEY, CDR2 SVGEGT.

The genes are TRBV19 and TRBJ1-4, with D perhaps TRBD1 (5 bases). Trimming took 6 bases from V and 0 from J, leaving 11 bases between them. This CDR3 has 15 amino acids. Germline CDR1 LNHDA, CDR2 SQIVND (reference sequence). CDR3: CASSLGGATNEKLFF. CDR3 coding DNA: TGTGCCAGTAGCCTTGGAGGGGCAACTAATGAAAAACTGTTTTTT.

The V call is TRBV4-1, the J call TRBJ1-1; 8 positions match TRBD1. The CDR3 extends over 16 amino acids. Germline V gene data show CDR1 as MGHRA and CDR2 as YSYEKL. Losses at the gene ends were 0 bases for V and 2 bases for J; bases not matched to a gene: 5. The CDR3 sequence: CASSQDKDRVNTEAFF. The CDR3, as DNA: TGCGCCAGCAGCCAAGATAAGGACAGGGTCAACACTGAAGCTTTCTTT.

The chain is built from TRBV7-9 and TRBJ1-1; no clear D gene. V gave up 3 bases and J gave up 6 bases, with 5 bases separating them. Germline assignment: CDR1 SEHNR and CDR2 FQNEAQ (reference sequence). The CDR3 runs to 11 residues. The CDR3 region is CASSFRAEAFF. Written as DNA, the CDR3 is TGTGCCAGCAGCTTCCGCGCTGAAGCTTTCTTT.

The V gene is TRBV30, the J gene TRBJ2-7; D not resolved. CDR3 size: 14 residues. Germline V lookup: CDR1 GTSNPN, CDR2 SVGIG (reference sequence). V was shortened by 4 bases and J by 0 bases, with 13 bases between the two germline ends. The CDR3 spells CAWNRLSGSYEQYF. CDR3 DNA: TGTGCCTGGAATCGATTGTCAGGCTCCTACGAGCAGTACTTC.

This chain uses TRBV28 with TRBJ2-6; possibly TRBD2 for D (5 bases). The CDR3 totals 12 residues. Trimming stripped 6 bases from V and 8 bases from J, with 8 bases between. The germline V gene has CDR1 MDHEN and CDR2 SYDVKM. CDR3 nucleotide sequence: TGTGCCAGCAGAGCCGGGACCAACGTCCTGACTTTC. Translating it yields CASRAGTNVLTF.

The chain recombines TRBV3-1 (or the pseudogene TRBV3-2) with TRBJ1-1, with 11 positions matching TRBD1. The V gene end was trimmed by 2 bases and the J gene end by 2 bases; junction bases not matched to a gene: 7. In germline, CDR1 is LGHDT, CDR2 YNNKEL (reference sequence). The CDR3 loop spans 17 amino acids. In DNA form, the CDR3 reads TGTGCCAGCAGCCAATTCGGGACAGGGGGTGGTAACACTGAAGCTTTCTTT. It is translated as CASSQFGTGGGNTEAFF.

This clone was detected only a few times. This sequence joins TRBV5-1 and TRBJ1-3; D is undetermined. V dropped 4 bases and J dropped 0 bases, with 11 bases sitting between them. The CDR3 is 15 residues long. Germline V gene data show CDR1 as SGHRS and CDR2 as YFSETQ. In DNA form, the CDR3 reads TGCGCCAGCAGCACCCAAGGGAGCTCTGGAAACACCATATATTTT. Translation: CASSTQGSSGNTIYF. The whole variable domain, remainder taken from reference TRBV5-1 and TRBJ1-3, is KAGVTQTPRYLIKTRGQQVTLSCSPISGHRSVSWYQQTPGQGLQFLFEYFSETQRNKGNFPGRFSGRQFSNSRSEMNVSTLELGDSALYLCASSTQGSSGNTIYFGEGSWLTVV.

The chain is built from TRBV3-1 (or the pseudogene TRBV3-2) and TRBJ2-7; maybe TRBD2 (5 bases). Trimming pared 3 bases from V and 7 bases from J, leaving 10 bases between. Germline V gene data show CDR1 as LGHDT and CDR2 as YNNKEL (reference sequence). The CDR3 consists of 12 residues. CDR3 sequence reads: CASSQRTGEQYF. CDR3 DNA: TGTGCCAGCAGCCAGCGGACGGGAGAGCAGTACTTC.

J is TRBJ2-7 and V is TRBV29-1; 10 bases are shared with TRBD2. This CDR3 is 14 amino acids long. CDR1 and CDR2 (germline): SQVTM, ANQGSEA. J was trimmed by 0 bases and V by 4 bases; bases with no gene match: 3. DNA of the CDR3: TGCAGCGTTGGGCTAGCGGGGGTCTCCTACGAGCAGTACTTC. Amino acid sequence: CSVGLAGVSYEQYF.

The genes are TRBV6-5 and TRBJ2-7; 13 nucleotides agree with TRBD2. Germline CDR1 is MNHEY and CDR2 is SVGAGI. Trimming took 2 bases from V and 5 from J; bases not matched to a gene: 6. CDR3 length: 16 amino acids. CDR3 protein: CASSYGRLAGGHEQYF. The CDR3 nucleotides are TGTGCCAGCAGTTACGGCCGACTAGCGGGGGGCCACGAGCAGTACTTC.

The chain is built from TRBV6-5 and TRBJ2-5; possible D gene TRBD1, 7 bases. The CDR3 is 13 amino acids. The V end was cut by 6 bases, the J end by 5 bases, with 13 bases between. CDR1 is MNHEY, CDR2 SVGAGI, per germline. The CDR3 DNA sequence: TGTGCCAGCAGCCCACAGGGGAGGGAGACCCAGTACTTC. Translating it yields CASSPQGRETQYF.

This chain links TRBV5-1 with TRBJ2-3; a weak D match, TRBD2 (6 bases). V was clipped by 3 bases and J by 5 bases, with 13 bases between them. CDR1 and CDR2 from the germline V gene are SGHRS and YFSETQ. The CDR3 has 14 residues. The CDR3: CASSSGGGLDTQYF. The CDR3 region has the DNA TGCGCCAGCAGCTCTGGAGGAGGGTTAGATACGCAGTATTTT.

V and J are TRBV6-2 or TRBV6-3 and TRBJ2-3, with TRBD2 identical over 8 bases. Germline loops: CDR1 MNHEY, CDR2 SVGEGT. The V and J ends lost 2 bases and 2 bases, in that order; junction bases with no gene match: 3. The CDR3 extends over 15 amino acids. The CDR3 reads CASSYSGGYTDTQYF. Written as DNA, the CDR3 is TGTGCCAGCAGTTACAGCGGGGGCTACACAGATACGCAGTATTTT.

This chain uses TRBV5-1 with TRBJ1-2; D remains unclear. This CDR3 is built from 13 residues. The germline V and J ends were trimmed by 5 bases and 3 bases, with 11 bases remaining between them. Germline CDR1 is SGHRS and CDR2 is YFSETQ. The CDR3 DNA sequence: TGCGCCAGCAGACCCTCCCAGGACTATGGCTACACCTTC. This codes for CASRPSQDYGYTF.